This T cell receptor (beta chain) came from a study of CD8 T cells in Susac syndrome. Study observations and caveats: The study conceded that its TCR sequencing and HLA analysis involved relatively few individuals.

Worth noting for this clonotype: The antigen is unknown.

An input of about 0.5 to 1 ug of RNA was subjected to reverse transcription using random hexamers. An immunoSEQ multiplex PCR amplified TCR beta CDR3 over 54 Vbeta and 13 Jbeta. TCRdb reanalysed the immunoSEQ multiplex PCR reads using MiXCR and keeps one entry per CDR3 protein. The sample consists of about 210,000 distinct CDR3 sequences, 85% to 95% of them appearing once. The control group consisted of healthy donors matched for age and sex. TEMRA cells were enriched by FACS, and CD4+ and CD8+ T cells were negatively isolated. The length of the CDR3 is 10 residues. With 3 bases removed from V and 3 bases from J, the gap between germline ends came to 2 bases. Germline lookup yields CDR1 SQVTM and CDR2 ANQGSEA.

Sequencing used CD4+ T cells from PBMCs. The chain has TRBV29-1 and TRBJ1-2; no clear D. The origin of this receptor is a human donor in good health. The CDR3 here is CSVEDYGYTF. The CDR3 nucleotides are TGCAGCGTTGAGGACTATGGCTACACCTTC.